This record concerns one T cell receptor (beta chain) sequence. What it binds is not known. Germline CDR1 is LGHNA and CDR2 is YNFKEQ. This CDR3 is 16 amino acids long. Trimming pared 0 bases from V and 0 bases from J, leaving 9 bases between. In the PCR, 60 Vbeta and 13 Jbeta primers were used. Repertoires were generated with immunoSEQ multiplex PCR, while TCRdb's copy carries only in-frame clones and drops some. The sample contains more than 150,000 clones, roughly 80% of which appear only once. This sample was included in a study of cytomegalovirus exposure and HLA in healthy donors. Study-level results: CMV antigen specificity was confirmed in vitro for a few CMV-associated chains. According to the study, 160 or so TCR beta chains were cytomegalovirus-associated.

V is TRBV4-2 and J is TRBJ1-5; D is unclear. This clonotype was sampled from a male donor in good health and CMV-seronegative. What was sequenced was PBMCs. For the CDR3, the DNA is TGTGCCAGCAGCCAAGAGGGCCGTCATAGCAATCAGCCCCAGCATTTT. It is translated as CASSQEGRHSNQPQHF.